This T cell receptor beta chain came from a study of T-cell memory formation after mild COVID-19. The study, taken as a whole, reports: Among contracting clones, CD4+ were mainly CM/EM and CD8+ enriched in EMRA.

This clonotype was detected only a few times. Its antigen remains unidentified. V lost 3 bases and J 5 bases, leaving 10 bases between the germline ends. The CDR3 totals 13 residues. Germline V gene data show CDR1 as SGHVS and CDR2 as FQNEAQ. From the 5' RACE reads, TCRdb called clonotypes with MiXCR, one entry per CDR3 protein. This sample has 290,000 or so distinct CDR3 sequences, with roughly 21% found just once. The clonotype originates from a man between 18 and 29 years old who had mild COVID-19 (a few samples of this study predate the infection). Cell type and time point are not known. Sequencing input: PBMCs or a T cell subset sorted from them (not recorded which). The gene calls are TRBV7-8 and TRBJ2-5; no definite D call. The CDR3 DNA reads TGTGCCAGCAGCTTCGGGCAGGTGGAGACCCAGTACTTC. Translation gives CASSFGQVETQYF.